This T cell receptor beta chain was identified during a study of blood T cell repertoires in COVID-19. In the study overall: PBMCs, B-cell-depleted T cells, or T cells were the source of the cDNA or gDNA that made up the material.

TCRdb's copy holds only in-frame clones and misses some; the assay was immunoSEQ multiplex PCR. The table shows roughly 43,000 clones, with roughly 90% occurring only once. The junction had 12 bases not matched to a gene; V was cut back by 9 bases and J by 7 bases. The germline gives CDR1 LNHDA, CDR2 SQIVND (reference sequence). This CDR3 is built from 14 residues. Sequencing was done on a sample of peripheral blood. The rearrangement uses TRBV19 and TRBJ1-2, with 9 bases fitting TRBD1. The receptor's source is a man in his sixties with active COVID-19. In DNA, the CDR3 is TGTGCCAGCGGGCAGGCACAGGGGGCGGGTGGCTACACCTTC. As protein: CASGQAQGAGGYTF.